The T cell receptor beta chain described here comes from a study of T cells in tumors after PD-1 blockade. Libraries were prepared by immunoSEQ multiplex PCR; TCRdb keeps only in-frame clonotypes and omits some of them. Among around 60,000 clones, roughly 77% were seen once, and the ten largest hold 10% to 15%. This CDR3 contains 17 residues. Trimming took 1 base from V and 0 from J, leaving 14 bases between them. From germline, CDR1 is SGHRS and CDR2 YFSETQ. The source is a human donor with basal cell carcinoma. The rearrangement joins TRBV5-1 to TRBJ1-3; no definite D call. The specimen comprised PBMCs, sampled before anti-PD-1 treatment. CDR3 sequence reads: CASSLRGASYSGNTIYF. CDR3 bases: TGCGCCAGCAGCTTGCGTGGAGCAAGCTACTCTGGAAACACCATATATTTT.